These T cell receptor beta chains were read from a single sample in a study of blood T cell repertoires in COVID-19. This table comes from immunoSEQ multiplex PCR, and its TCRdb copy is limited to in-frame clones, with some not included. This table holds roughly 63,000 clones, 60% to 80% found once. Sequencing used peripheral blood. Receptors were obtained from a man aged 80 or over with acute or convalescent COVID-19. Both conserved end residues are part of each CDR3. A D gene is named only where the DNA matches it firmly. Not all rows give a size; the values are once, few, many and, for expanded clones, a class.

-	TRBJ2-1	TRBV29-1	TRBD1	CSVTGGTGKNPRFF	TGCAGCGTGACAGGAGGGACAGGGAAAAATCCCCGATTCTTC
few	TRBJ2-1	TRBV11-3	TRBD2	CASSSQLAGDEQFF	TGTGCCAGCAGCTCCCAACTAGCGGGGGATGAGCAGTTCTTC
-	TRBJ1-4	TRBV14	TRBD1	CASSRPGTGGKGEKLFF	TGTGCCAGCAGCCGTCCCGGGACAGGGGGCAAGGGAGAAAAACTGTTTTTT
-	TRBJ1-3	TRBV29-1	TRBD1	CSAGDRGPGNTIYF	TGCAGCGCTGGGGACAGGGGGCCAGGAAACACCATATATTTT
-	TRBJ2-1	TRBV19	-	CASSKDLSSYNEQFF	TGTGCCAGTAGTAAAGACTTGAGCTCCTACAATGAGCAGTTCTTC
-	TRBJ1-5	TRBV7-9	-	CASSLEVGPLNQPQHF	TGTGCCAGCAGCTTAGAAGTCGGTCCCCTAAATCAGCCCCAGCATTTT
-	TRBJ1-5	TRBV3-1/TRBV3-2	-	CASSQEGRQPQHF	TGTGCCAGCAGCCAAGAGGGGCGGCAGCCCCAGCATTTT
-	TRBJ2-7	TRBV19	TRBD1	CASSLAGTGDYEQYF	TGTGCCAGTAGTTTAGCCGGGACAGGGGACTACGAGCAGTACTTC
-	TRBJ1-5	TRBV3-1/TRBV3-2	-	CASSQETGSNQPQHF	TGTGCCAGCAGCCAAGAAACAGGGAGCAATCAGCCCCAGCATTTT
-	TRBJ2-5	TRBV5-1	TRBD1	CASSPTGNVKVETQYF	TGCGCCAGCAGTCCGACAGGGAACGTGAAGGTAGAGACCCAGTACTTC
-	TRBJ2-7	TRBV19	-	CASSIDPGKTYEQYF	TGTGCCAGTAGTATAGATCCAGGGAAGACTTACGAGCAGTACTTC
-	TRBJ2-2	TRBV7-6	TRBD2	CASSPRGGTGELFF	TGTGCCAGCAGCCCACGGGGGGGGACCGGGGAGCTGTTTTTT
few	TRBJ1-4	TRBV9	TRBD1	CASSGTGDGEKLFF	TGTGCCAGCAGCGGGACAGGGGACGGAGAAAAACTGTTTTTT
-	TRBJ1-5	TRBV5-5	-	CASSLTGSSNQPQHF	TGTGCCAGCAGCTTGACAGGGAGTAGCAATCAGCCCCAGCATTTT
-	TRBJ1-2	TRBV15	-	CATYQRAGSNYGYTF	TGTGCCACATACCAGCGAGCGGGATCTAACTATGGCTACACCTTC
-	TRBJ2-7	TRBV25-1	-	CASSESGTSYEQYF	TGTGCCAGCAGTGAATCAGGGACATCCTACGAGCAGTACTTC
-	TRBJ1-2	TRBV6-2/TRBV6-3	-	CASSYSGGNYGYTF	TGTGCCAGCAGTTACTCTGGCGGAAACTATGGCTACACCTTC
-	TRBJ1-1	TRBV18	TRBD1	CASSPQGAVTEAFF	TGTGCCAGCTCACCTCAGGGGGCGGTCACTGAAGCTTTCTTT
-	TRBJ1-2	TRBV10-2	-	CASSAGVGDGYTF	TGCGCCAGCAGTGCGGGGGTAGGGGATGGCTACACCTTC
-	TRBJ1-5	TRBV4-1	-	CASSQEGGGRNQPQHF	TGCGCCAGCAGCCAAGAGGGAGGGGGACGTAATCAGCCCCAGCATTTT